This T cell receptor (beta chain) is drawn from a study of human T cells and chemical hapten exposure. About the research overall: A 2 cm by 2 cm inner upper arm patch received 2% DPC for sensitization. Enrolled patients were predominantly female and had alopecia areata, totalis or universalis.

V gave up 0 bases and J gave up 6 bases, with 9 bases separating them. The CDR3 loop spans 13 amino acids. Germline assignment: CDR1 SGDLS and CDR2 YYNGEE. General study findings and limits: TCRs at high frequency, those above 1 in 1000, did not change with DPC sensitization.

This clonotype was detected a few times. What it binds is unknown. Time point in this sample: pre-sensitization, week 0. Indicated treatment: therapeutic diphenylcyclopropenone sensitization with weekly scalp DPC. Blood collection happened ahead of applying each patch test. Via MiXCR, TCRdb re-called the RACE reads, giving one row per CDR3 protein. The sample contains about 120,000 distinct CDR3 sequences, about 13% of which appear only once. V is TRBV9 and J is TRBJ1-2, with unresolved D. The source material was whole blood, sampled in connection with sensitization to the hapten diphenylcyclopropenone (DPC). This TCR came from a woman in her late teens or twenties with alopecia areata. Some clones in this sample may be carry-over from other donors' samples. Here the CDR3 DNA reads TGTGCCAGCAGCGTAGAGCCCGCCCATGGCTACACCTTC. Amino acids: CASSVEPAHGYTF.